This T cell receptor beta chain was sequenced during a study of CD8+ T cells in alopecia areata. Losses at the gene ends were 4 bases for V and 3 bases for J; bases not matched to a gene: 6. This CDR3 has 15 residues. Germline V CDR1 and CDR2: SGHKS, YYEKEE (reference sequence). cDNA reverse transcribed from extracted RNA served as the sequencing template. Data came from immunoSEQ multiplex PCR; TCRdb stores just in-frame clones and leaves some out. The sample carries more than 7,000 clones, 64% recorded once. The treatment was: oral pan-JAK inhibitor, 5-10 mg twice daily. Obtained from alopecia areata patients were lesional scalp punch biopsies along with peripheral blood.

The sequence was obtained from a human donor with alopecia areata. The chain carries TRBV5-5 and TRBJ2-2; 7 nucleotides agree with TRBD2. The sample here was skin, taken at week 4, from a patient treated with tofacitinib. The CDR3: CASSRAGRDTGELFF. Here the CDR3 DNA reads TGTGCCAGCAGCCGGGCGGGGAGGGACACCGGGGAGCTGTTTTTT. The full variable domain, in which reference TRBV5-5 and TRBJ2-2 provide the parts outside the CDR3, is DAGVTQSPTHLIKTRGQQVTLRCSPISGHKSVSWYQQVLGQGPQFIFQYYEKEERGRGNFPDRFSARQFPNYSSELNVNALLLGDSALYLCASSRAGRDTGELFFGEGSRLTVL.